Included here is one T cell receptor (beta chain) sequence, with context. What it binds is unknown. The sample comes from a study of shared clonotypes between healthy human individuals. CD4+ cell separation produced CD45RA+ naive and CD45RA-negative memory subsets. Here immunoSEQ multiplex PCR was the method, and the copy in TCRdb shows in-frame clones only, minus some. The sample yields about 1.1 million clones, around 77% seen once. Study-wide results and caveats: Larger estimated richness was generally seen in naive subsets than in memory subsets. Relative to their counterparts shared across all four donors, non-shared clonotypes exhibited diminished generation probabilities. Since donors were few, the genetic and exposure-history diversity represented was limited.

The CDR3 is 17 amino acids. Germline values: CDR1 SGHTA, CDR2 FQGNSA. V lost 5 bases, J lost 5 bases, and 7 bases stayed unmatched. The sample was memory CD4+ T cells from PBMCs. The subset is: CD45RA-negative fraction. This receptor was obtained from a young man in good health. Some clones in this sample may be carry-over from other donors' samples. This sequence joins TRBV7-2 and TRBJ2-3; 16 nucleotides agree with TRBD2. As DNA, the CDR3 is TGTGCCAGCAGCAAGGGACTAGCGGGAGGGCAAAGAGATACGCAGTATTTT. It specifies CASSKGLAGGQRDTQYF.